This T cell receptor beta chain is from a study of technical replicates of blood from a handful of donors (TCRdb year 2017). Receptor amplification or capture employed the immunoSEQ multiplex PCR assay. TCRdb stores this immuneACCESS table with in-frame sequences only. Part of the clones is absent; in the studies checked, under half of the shortfall reflects unresolved V genes, and no reason is known for the rest. The sample table records 75,000 to 95,000 clones; about 89% of these occur just once. Roughly 0.27% of the sample is taken by the ten largest. The CDR3 runs 16 amino acids, cysteine and phenylalanine included. The read is trimmed to its CDR3 DNA, 48 bases read in frame from base 1. CDR1 and CDR2, looked up from the germline V gene, are MDHEN and SYDVKM. Relative to germline, V is missing 4 bases and J is missing 1 base, with 2 bases of the junction outside any gene match. A single count supports this clone. The target of this receptor is not known. The sample holds no much larger clone one base away, and base qualities are not on file.

Material for sequencing was T cells isolated from PBMCs. The receptor comes from a human donor in good health. Recombination linked TRBV28 to TRBJ2-3, and TRBD2 matches 13 of the central bases. The CDR3 sequence is CASSSGLAGGTDTQYF. The nucleotides read TGTGCCAGCAGTTCAGGACTAGCGGGAGGCACAGATACGCAGTATTTT.